This T cell receptor (beta chain) was captured in a study of blood T cell repertoires in COVID-19. Only one count was recorded for this clone. Profiled with immunoSEQ multiplex PCR; TCRdb holds only in-frame clones, not every one. Here the sample spans roughly 360,000 clones, around 87% being singletons. The specimen sequenced was PBMCs or T cells enriched from blood (not recorded which). The TCR originated in a man aged 25 to 40 who had recovered from COVID-19.

The CDR3 bases are TGTGCCAGCAGCTTAGTTAGCCCCACCTCTGGAAACACCATATATTTT. This sequence encodes CASSLVSPTSGNTIYF. The chain employs TRBV7-9 and TRBJ1-3; D remains ambiguous. The CDR3 runs to 16 residues. Germline loops: CDR1 SEHNR, CDR2 FQNEAQ (reference sequence). V was pared by 1 base and J by 0 bases, with 10 bases between.